The next 8 T cell receptor beta chains were all read from a single sample in a study of blood T cell repertoires in COVID-19. Assay used: immunoSEQ multiplex PCR; TCRdb lists only in-frame clones, some missing. The sample lists roughly 250,000 clones, about 91% occurring once. Sample: PBMCs or T cells enriched from blood (not recorded which). These TCRs come from a woman in her 40s with acute COVID-19.

The chain carries TRBV7-2 and TRBJ1-5, with unresolved D. The germline V and J ends were trimmed by 1 base and 7 bases, with 14 bases remaining between them. The CDR3 runs to 15 residues. CDR1 and CDR2 from the germline V gene are SGHTA and FQGNSA. The CDR3, as DNA: TGTGCCAGCAGCTTAGGCGGGCACGAAGGACAGCCCCAGCATTTT. It codes for CASSLGGHEGQPQHF.

V gene TRBV27 combines with J gene TRBJ1-4, with 7 bases that match TRBD1. The CDR3 loop spans 14 amino acids. V dropped 4 bases and J dropped 10; count of bases not matched to a gene: 9. CDR1 and CDR2 from the germline V gene are MNHEY and SMNVEV (reference sequence). The CDR3, as DNA: TGTGCCAGCAGTTCACCTCGGGACAGAGGAAAACTGTTTTTT. Encoded protein: CASSSPRDRGKLFF.

V is TRBV5-1 and J is TRBJ1-6; TRBD1 aligns across 7 bases. CDR3 length equals 14 residues. Germline V gene data show CDR1 as SGHRS and CDR2 as YFSETQ. V gave up 4 bases and J gave up 9 bases; unmatched junction bases: 7. CDR3 region: CASSQGVQGSPLHF. The CDR3, as DNA: TGCGCCAGCAGCCAGGGGGTTCAGGGTTCACCCCTCCACTTT. Based on the CDR3 plus reference TRBV5-1 and TRBJ1-6, the full variable domain is KAGVTQTPRYLIKTRGQQVTLSCSPISGHRSVSWYQQTPGQGLQFLFEYFSETQRNKGNFPGRFSGRQFSNSRSEMNVSTLELGDSALYLCASSQGVQGSPLHFGNGTRLTVT.

The chain has TRBV4-2 and TRBJ2-3; 8 positions agree with TRBD1. Germline V gene sequence: CDR1 LGHNA, CDR2 YNFKEQ. The CDR3 is 16 amino acids. V was clipped by 1 base and J by 0 bases; unmatched bases: 3. Here the CDR3 reads CASSQAGQGSTDTQYF. Written as DNA, the CDR3 is TGTGCCAGCAGCCAAGCCGGACAGGGAAGCACAGATACGCAGTATTTT.

The chain employs TRBV6-2 or TRBV6-3 and TRBJ2-4, with a tentative D call TRBD1 (6 bases). The germline gives CDR1 MNHEY, CDR2 SVGEGT. There are 14 residues in the CDR3. The V end was cut by 2 bases, the J end by 5 bases, with 10 bases between. In nucleotides, the CDR3 is TGTGCCAGCAGTTACGTGGGGGCGGAAAACATTCAGTACTTC. This sequence encodes CASSYVGAENIQYF.

This clone was seen a handful of times. V is TRBV11-3 and J is TRBJ1-3, with D perhaps TRBD1 (5 bases). CDR1 SGHNT and CDR2 YENEEA come from the germline V gene. The V and J ends lost 4 bases and 0 bases respectively, with 13 bases between them. The CDR3 has 16 residues. CDR3 in amino acids: CASSSPGRASGNTIYF. CDR3 bases: TGTGCCAGCAGCTCCCCGGGCAGGGCCTCTGGAAACACCATATATTTT.

This chain links TRBV2 with TRBJ2-1; a weak D match, TRBD1 (7 bases). CDR1 is SNHLY, CDR2 FYNNEI, per germline. The CDR3 sequence is 15 residues long. V lost 7 bases to trimming and J lost 5 bases, with 18 bases between them. CDR3 bases: TGTGCCAGCACCCGACAGGGAGGTTCTCACAATGAGCAGTTCTTC. This translates into CASTRQGGSHNEQFF.

This chain uses TRBV19 with TRBJ2-4; 9 nucleotides align to TRBD2. The CDR3 has 16 amino acids. Germline trimming cut 5 bases from V and 2 bases from J; bases unmatched to any gene: 7. Germline V gives CDR1 LNHDA, CDR2 SQIVND (reference sequence). The DNA for the CDR3 is TGTGCCAGTAGTCCCGGACTAGCGTTGACCAAAAACATTCAGTACTTC. Protein: CASSPGLALTKNIQYF.